One and the same sample provided the 28 T cell receptor beta chains below, sequenced in a study of CD8 T cells in Susac syndrome (dated by TCRdb to the late 2010s). The library was produced with the immunoSEQ multiplex PCR assay. RNA was extracted with the RNeasy kit and roughly 0.45 to 1 ug was reverse transcribed using random hexamers. The public reads were quality trimmed at Q25 with fastp and then assembled into clones with MiXCR by TCRdb, keeping productive beta chains. Each entry merges the rows of one CDR3 protein and shows their most common DNA and genes. Across this sample there are about 180,000 distinct CDR3 sequences, with just under 95% seen only once. Jointly, the top ten make up 0.095% to 0.1% of the sample. Sequencing input: CD4+ T cells from PBMCs. Every receptor here comes from a human donor with Susac syndrome.

The chain combines TRBV12-5 with TRBJ1-5; D ambiguous. The V end lost 7 bases, the J end lost 6 bases, and 10 bases lay between the germline ends. The CDR3 runs 12 residues. Germline lookup yields CDR1 LGHNT and CDR2 FRNRAP. The DNA for the CDR3 is TGTGCTAGTGCCCTTGTCGGTCAGCCCCAGCATTTT. It specifies CASALVGQPQHF.

The V call is TRBV27, the J call TRBJ2-3, with 12 bases fitting TRBD1. In germline, CDR1 is MNHEY, CDR2 SMNVEV (reference sequence). CDR3 length: 17 amino acids. The J segment lost 1 base and the V segment lost 1 base, leaving 3 bases of the junction unmatched. CDR3 DNA: TGTGCCAGCAGTTTATTGGGGACAGGGGGCGGCACAGATACGCAGTATTTT. Translated: CASSLLGTGGGTDTQYF.

This sequence joins TRBV20-1 and TRBJ2-2; tentatively, D is TRBD2 (6 bases). The CDR3 has 17 amino acids. CDR1 is DFQATT, CDR2 SNEGSKA, per germline (reference sequence). V was pared by 2 bases and J by 0 bases, with 16 bases between. DNA of the CDR3: TGCAGTGCTAGAACTCCGGGACTGATACCGAACACCGGGGAGCTGTTTTTT. Encoded protein: CSARTPGLIPNTGELFF.

The chain has TRBV20-1 and TRBJ2-7, with TRBD2 identical over 12 bases. Germline V gene lookup returns CDR1 DFQATT and CDR2 SNEGSKA (reference sequence). CDR3 length equals 15 residues. The ends lost 6 bases at V and 0 bases at J; junction bases unmatched: 6. CDR3 loop: CSAEPSGGASYEQYF. In nucleotides, the CDR3 is TGCAGTGCGGAACCTAGCGGGGGGGCCTCCTACGAGCAGTACTTC.

This chain links TRBV20-1 with TRBJ2-7; weak D call: TRBD2 (6 bases). The CDR3 runs to 12 residues. Trimming removed 3 bases from V and 3 bases from J, with 9 bases in between. CDR1 and CDR2 (germline): DFQATT, SNEGSKA (reference sequence). The CDR3 DNA is TGCAGTGCTAGCCCCGGGGGCTACGAGCAGTACTTC. This encodes CSASPGGYEQYF.

The rearrangement joins TRBV11-2 to TRBJ2-7, with D possibly being TRBD2 (6 bases). Germline assignment: CDR1 SGHAT and CDR2 FQNNGV. Trimming stripped 4 bases from V and 2 bases from J, with 18 bases between. The CDR3 consists of 16 residues. CDR3 amino acids: CASSSGPAEGTYEQYF. The CDR3 nucleotides are TGTGCCAGCAGCTCCGGGCCGGCGGAGGGAACCTACGAGCAGTACTTC.

The V and J genes are TRBV28 and TRBJ1-2; D is ambiguous. Per germline, CDR1 MDHEN and CDR2 SYDVKM. Trimming pared 4 bases from V and 3 bases from J, leaving 12 bases between. The CDR3 sequence is 14 residues long. The CDR3 DNA reads TGTGCCAGCAGTTCCCCCTCGCGGCACTATGGCTACACCTTC. It specifies CASSSPSRHYGYTF.

J is TRBJ2-1 and V is TRBV20-1; the match to TRBD2 covers 7 bases. The CDR3 runs to 15 residues. The germline V gene encodes CDR1 DFQATT and CDR2 SNEGSKA (reference sequence). With V trimmed by 4 bases and J by 4 bases, 10 bases remained unmatched. The CDR3 sequence is CSATQRDQSYNEQFF. CDR3 in DNA: TGCAGTGCTACCCAGCGGGATCAATCGTACAATGAGCAGTTCTTC.

The chain has TRBV5-4 and TRBJ1-4; TRBD1 might be the D (5 bases). CDR1 is SGHNT, CDR2 YYREEE, per germline (reference sequence). There are 15 residues in the CDR3. V gave up 4 bases and J gave up 3 bases, with 13 bases separating them. The DNA of the CDR3 is TGTGCCAGCAGCGACGCCAGGGAGGCTAATGAAAAACTGTTTTTT. This gives the protein CASSDAREANEKLFF.

This chain connects TRBV5-1 to TRBJ2-5; 10 positions agree with TRBD2. With 4 bases clipped from V and 2 bases from J, the junction kept 5 bases outside the gene matches. Germline values: CDR1 SGHRS, CDR2 YFSETQ. The CDR3 spans 15 residues. CDR3 loop: CASSILAGSQETQYF. The CDR3 DNA is TGCGCCAGCAGCATACTAGCGGGGTCACAAGAGACCCAGTACTTC.

The chain links TRBV4-3 to TRBJ1-2; 10 nucleotides line up with TRBD1. Germline CDR1 is LGHNA and CDR2 is YSLEER. With 4 bases clipped from V and 5 bases from J, the junction kept 4 bases outside the gene matches. CDR3 length: 14 residues. CDR3 sequence: CASSRGQGGYGYTF. In DNA, the CDR3 is TGCGCCAGCAGCCGAGGACAGGGGGGATATGGCTACACCTTC.

The chain is built from TRBV20-1 and TRBJ2-3, with TRBD2 as a possible D gene (5 bases). The V end lost 3 bases, the J end lost 10 bases, and 17 bases lay between the germline ends. The germline CDR1 and CDR2 sequences are DFQATT and SNEGSKA (reference sequence). This CDR3 contains 13 residues. CDR3 protein: CSARLGEGTAQYF. CDR3 sequence (DNA): TGCAGTGCTAGGTTAGGTGAGGGAACCGCGCAGTATTTT.

The gene calls are TRBV28 and TRBJ2-2, with TRBD1 identical over 12 bases. The CDR3 runs to 16 residues. Germline V gene lookup returns CDR1 MDHEN and CDR2 SYDVKM. Losses at the gene ends were 5 bases for V and 7 bases for J; bases not matched to a gene: 8. CDR3 loop: CASSTPGQGARGELFF. In nucleotides, the CDR3 is TGTGCCAGCAGTACACCGGGACAGGGGGCGCGCGGGGAGCTGTTTTTT. Full variable domain (outside the CDR3, taken from reference TRBV28 and TRBJ2-2): DVKVTQSSRYLVKRTGEKVFLECVQDMDHENMFWYRQDPGLGLRLIYFSYDVKMKEKGDIPEGYSVSREKKERFSLILESASTNQTSMYLCASSTPGQGARGELFFGEGSRLTVL.

The chain couples TRBV28 to TRBJ2-7; 7 bases match TRBD1. The length of the CDR3 is 14 residues. Per germline, CDR1 MDHEN and CDR2 SYDVKM. Germline trimming cut 6 bases from V and 5 bases from J; bases unmatched to any gene: 10. The CDR3 reads CASSQTGRIDEQYF. CDR3 in DNA: TGTGCCAGCAGCCAGACAGGGAGAATTGACGAGCAGTACTTC.

V usage is TRBV20-1 and J usage is TRBJ1-5, with D possibly being TRBD1 (5 bases). There are 12 residues in the CDR3. Trimming removed 3 bases at V and 5 bases at J, with 8 bases between. Per the germline V gene, CDR1 is DFQATT and CDR2 is SNEGSKA (reference sequence). The DNA of the CDR3 is TGCAGTGCTAGCAGGGCTGATCAGCCCCAGCATTTT. Translation gives CSASRADQPQHF.

This clonotype was recorded a few times. This chain links TRBV6-2 or TRBV6-3 with TRBJ2-1; D gene ambiguous. CDR1 is MNHEY, CDR2 SVGEGT, per germline. Trimming cost V 3 bases and J 4 bases, with 7 bases left between them. The CDR3 has 13 residues. This CDR3 is CASSYLRYNEQFF. The CDR3, as DNA: TGTGCCAGCAGTTATCTCCGGTACAATGAGCAGTTCTTC.

There are a few counts of this clonotype. The chain joins TRBV28 to TRBJ2-5, with 10 bases that match TRBD1. The CDR3 spans 13 residues. Germline V gives CDR1 MDHEN, CDR2 SYDVKM. V trimming: 5 bases; J trimming: 5 bases; junction bases outside the gene matches: 2. As DNA, the CDR3 is TGTGCCAGCAGTGACAGGGGGCTTGAGACCCAGTACTTC. It translates to CASSDRGLETQYF. Combining the CDR3 with reference TRBV28 and TRBJ2-5 gives the whole variable domain DVKVTQSSRYLVKRTGEKVFLECVQDMDHENMFWYRQDPGLGLRLIYFSYDVKMKEKGDIPEGYSVSREKKERFSLILESASTNQTSMYLCASSDRGLETQYFGPGTRLLVL.

V usage is TRBV19 and J usage is TRBJ1-5, with TRBD1 as a possible D gene (5 bases). Trimming took off 6 bases at V and 0 bases at J, with 12 bases between the two ends. Germline V gene sequence: CDR1 LNHDA, CDR2 SQIVND (reference sequence). The CDR3 is 15 residues long. The CDR3 sequence is CASSQQDVSNQPQHF. The CDR3 coding sequence is TGTGCCAGTAGCCAACAGGACGTTAGCAATCAGCCCCAGCATTTT.

The chain has TRBV15 and TRBJ1-1, with 7 bases that match TRBD1. The CDR3 runs to 16 residues. Germline V lookup: CDR1 LNHNV, CDR2 YYDKDF (reference sequence). The J segment lost 1 base and the V segment lost 8 bases, leaving 13 bases of the junction unmatched. The CDR3 loop is CATATGRTLTNTEAFF. The CDR3 nucleotides are TGTGCCACCGCGACAGGGCGGACTTTAACGAACACTGAAGCTTTCTTT.

The chain has TRBV23-1 and TRBJ2-7, with D possibly called TRBD1 or TRBD2 (7 bases each). TRBV23-1 is placed among ORFs of uncertain function. The CDR3 has 15 amino acids. Trimming cost V 4 bases and J 7 bases, with 20 bases left between them. CDR3 protein: CASSLAGDSLLEQYF. As DNA, the CDR3 is TGCGCCAGCAGTCTCGCGGGGGACAGTCTGTTGGAGCAGTACTTC.

The chain carries TRBV2 and TRBJ1-6, with unresolved D. The CDR3 totals 12 residues. Germline V gene data show CDR1 as SNHLY and CDR2 as FYNNEI. V lost 4 bases, J lost 9 bases, and 7 bases lay in between. In nucleotides, the CDR3 is TGTGCCAGCAGTGCCCTCCTTTCACCCCTCCACTTT. Its translation is CASSALLSPLHF.

The chain links TRBV7-9 to TRBJ2-3; D unresolved. The V end lost 5 bases, the J end lost 6 bases, and 15 bases lay between the germline ends. The CDR3 is made up of 14 amino acids. Germline CDR1 and CDR2: SEHNR and FQNEAQ (reference sequence). CDR3 DNA sequence: TGTGCCAGCAGCCTCCCTACTATGGCGGATACGCAGTATTTT. This sequence encodes CASSLPTMADTQYF.

The chain couples TRBV6-6 to TRBJ1-3; TRBD1 matches at 10 bases. This CDR3 is 15 amino acids long. CDR1 MNHNY and CDR2 SVGAGI come from the germline V gene (reference sequence). With 0 bases clipped from V and 8 bases from J, the junction kept 4 bases outside the gene matches. In nucleotides, the CDR3 is TGTGCCAGCAGTTACTCCAGGGACAGGGGAGACACCATATATTTT. Translated, it gives CASSYSRDRGDTIYF.

The J gene is TRBJ1-1, the V gene TRBV5-6, with 9 nucleotides matching TRBD1. V dropped 2 bases and J dropped 0; count of bases not matched to a gene: 2. Germline V gives CDR1 SGHDT, CDR2 YYEEEE. This CDR3 has 15 residues. CDR3 residues: CASSFWDRVNTEAFF. The CDR3 DNA follows: TGTGCCAGCAGCTTTTGGGACAGGGTGAACACTGAAGCTTTCTTT.

CDR3 bases: TGTGCCAGCAGCCCCGGGACGCCGGATATTTGGCAGTACTTC. Protein sequence: CASSPGTPDIWQYF. The chain couples TRBV12-3 or TRBV12-4 to TRBJ2-7; either TRBD1 or TRBD2 may supply D (5 bases each). Trimming shortened V by 6 bases and J by 9 bases, and 21 bases separated the two germline ends. The CDR3 has 14 residues.

The chain combines TRBV20-1 with TRBJ1-5; TRBD1 might be the D (5 bases). V lost 4 bases to trimming and J lost 5 bases, with 12 bases between them. In germline, CDR1 is DFQATT, CDR2 SNEGSKA (reference sequence). The length of the CDR3 is 13 residues. As DNA, the CDR3 is TGCAGTGCTACCAGACAGACGTATCAGCCCCAGCATTTT. Translated, it gives CSATRQTYQPQHF.

The chain combines TRBV5-1 with TRBJ1-2; D perhaps matches TRBD1 (5 bases). The CDR3 is made up of 13 amino acids. The V and J ends lost 3 bases and 4 bases respectively, with 10 bases between them. The germline V gene encodes CDR1 SGHRS and CDR2 YFSETQ. The CDR3 spells CASSWDGGYGYTF. The CDR3 DNA reads TGCGCCAGCAGCTGGGACGGTGGCTATGGCTACACCTTC.

The chain has TRBV29-1 and TRBJ1-5; possibly TRBD1 for D (6 bases). Germline V gives CDR1 SQVTM, CDR2 ANQGSEA. CDR3 length: 12 residues. The germline V and J ends were trimmed by 6 bases and 4 bases, with 10 bases remaining between them. The chain's CDR3 is CSVGGLNQPQHF. CDR3 bases: TGCAGCGTGGGGGGGCTGAATCAGCCCCAGCATTTT.